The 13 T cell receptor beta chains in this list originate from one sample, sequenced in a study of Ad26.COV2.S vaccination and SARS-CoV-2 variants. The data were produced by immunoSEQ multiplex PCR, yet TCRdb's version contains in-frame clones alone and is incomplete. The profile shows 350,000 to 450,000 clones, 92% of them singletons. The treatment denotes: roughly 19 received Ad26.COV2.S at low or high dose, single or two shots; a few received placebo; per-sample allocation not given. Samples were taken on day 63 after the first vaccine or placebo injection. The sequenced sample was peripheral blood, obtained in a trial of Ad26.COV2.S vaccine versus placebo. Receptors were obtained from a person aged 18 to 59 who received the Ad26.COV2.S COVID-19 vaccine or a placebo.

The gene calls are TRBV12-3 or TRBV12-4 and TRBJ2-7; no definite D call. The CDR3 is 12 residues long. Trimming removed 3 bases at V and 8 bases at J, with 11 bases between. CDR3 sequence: CASSFPTSQQYF. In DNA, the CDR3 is TGTGCCAGCAGTTTCCCGACATCGCAGCAGTACTTC.

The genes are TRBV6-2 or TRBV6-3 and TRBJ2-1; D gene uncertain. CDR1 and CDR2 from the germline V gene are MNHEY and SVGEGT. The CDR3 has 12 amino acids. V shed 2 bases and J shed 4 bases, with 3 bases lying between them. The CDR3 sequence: CASSYPYNEQFF. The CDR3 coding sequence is TGTGCCAGCAGTTACCCTTACAATGAGCAGTTCTTC.

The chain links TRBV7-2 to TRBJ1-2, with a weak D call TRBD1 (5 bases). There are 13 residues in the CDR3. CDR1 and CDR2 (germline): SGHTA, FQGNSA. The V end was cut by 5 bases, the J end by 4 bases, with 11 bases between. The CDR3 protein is CASSRGRSYGYTF. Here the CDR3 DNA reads TGTGCCAGCAGCCGGGGACGGAGCTATGGCTACACCTTC. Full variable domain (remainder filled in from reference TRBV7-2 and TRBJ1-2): GAGVSQSPSNKVTEKGKDVELRCDPISGHTALYWYRQSLGQGLEFLIYFQGNSAPDKSGLPSDRFSAERTGGSVSTLTIQRTQQEDSAVYLCASSRGRSYGYTFGSGTRLTVV.

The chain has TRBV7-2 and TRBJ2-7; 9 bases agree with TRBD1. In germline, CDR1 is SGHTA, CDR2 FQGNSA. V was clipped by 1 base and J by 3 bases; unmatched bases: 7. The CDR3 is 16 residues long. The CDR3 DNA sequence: TGTGCCAGCAGCTTAGGAGGGGGACAGGGAAACTACGAGCAGTACTTC. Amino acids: CASSLGGGQGNYEQYF.

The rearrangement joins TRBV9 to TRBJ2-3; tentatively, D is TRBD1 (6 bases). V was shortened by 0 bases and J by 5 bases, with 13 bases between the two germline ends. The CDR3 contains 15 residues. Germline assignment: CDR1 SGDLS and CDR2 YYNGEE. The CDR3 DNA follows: TGTGCCAGCAGCGTAGAAGGGGGATCCGTAGATACGCAGTATTTT. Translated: CASSVEGGSVDTQYF.

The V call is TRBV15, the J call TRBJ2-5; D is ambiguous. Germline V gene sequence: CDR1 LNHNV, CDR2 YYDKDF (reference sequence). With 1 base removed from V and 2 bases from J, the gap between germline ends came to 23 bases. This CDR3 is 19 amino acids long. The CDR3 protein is CATSRVGGGSPASQETQYF. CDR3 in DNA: TGTGCCACCAGCAGAGTAGGTGGCGGTTCCCCGGCGTCTCAAGAGACCCAGTACTTC.

CDR3 in amino acids: CASSPWGQPQHF. The CDR3 DNA reads TGTGCCAGCTCACCCTGGGGTCAGCCCCAGCATTTT. The genes are TRBV18 and TRBJ1-5; D remains ambiguous. The germline V and J ends were trimmed by 3 bases and 6 bases, with 6 bases remaining between them. The CDR3 runs to 12 residues. The germline CDR1 and CDR2 sequences are KGHSH and LQKENI. Full variable domain (outside the CDR3, taken from reference TRBV18 and TRBJ1-5): NAGVMQNPRHLVRRRGQEARLRCSPMKGHSHVYWYRQLPEEGLKFMVYLQKENIIDESGMPKERFSAEFPKEGPSILRIQQVVRGDSAAYFCASSPWGQPQHFGDGTRLSIL.

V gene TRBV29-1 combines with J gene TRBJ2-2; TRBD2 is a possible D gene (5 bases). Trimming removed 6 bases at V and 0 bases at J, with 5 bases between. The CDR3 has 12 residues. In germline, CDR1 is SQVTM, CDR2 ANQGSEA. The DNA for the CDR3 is TGCAGCGTACTAGCGAACACCGGGGAGCTGTTTTTT. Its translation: CSVLANTGELFF.

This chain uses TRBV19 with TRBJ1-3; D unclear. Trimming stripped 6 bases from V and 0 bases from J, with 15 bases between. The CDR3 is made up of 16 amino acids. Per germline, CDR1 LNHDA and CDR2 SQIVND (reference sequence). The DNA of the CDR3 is TGTGCCAGTAGCCGCCCCCCACCACTCTCTGGAAACACCATATATTTT. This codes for CASSRPPPLSGNTIYF.

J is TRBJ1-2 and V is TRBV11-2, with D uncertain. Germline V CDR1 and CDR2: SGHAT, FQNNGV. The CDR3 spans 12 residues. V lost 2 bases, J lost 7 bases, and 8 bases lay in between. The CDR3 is CASSLFEGGYTF. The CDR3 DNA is TGTGCCAGCAGCTTATTTGAAGGTGGCTACACCTTC.

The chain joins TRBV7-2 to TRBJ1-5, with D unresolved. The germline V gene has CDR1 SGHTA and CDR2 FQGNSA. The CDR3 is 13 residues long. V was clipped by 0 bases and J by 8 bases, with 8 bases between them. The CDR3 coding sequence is TGTGCCAGCAGCTTAGCCCGACACGAGCCCCAGCATTTT. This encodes CASSLARHEPQHF.

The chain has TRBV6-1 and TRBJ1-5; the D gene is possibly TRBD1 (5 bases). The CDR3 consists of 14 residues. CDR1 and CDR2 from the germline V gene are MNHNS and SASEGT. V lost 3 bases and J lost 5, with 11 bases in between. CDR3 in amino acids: CASSDPGEYQPQHF. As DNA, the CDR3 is TGTGCCAGCAGTGACCCGGGGGAGTATCAGCCCCAGCATTTT.

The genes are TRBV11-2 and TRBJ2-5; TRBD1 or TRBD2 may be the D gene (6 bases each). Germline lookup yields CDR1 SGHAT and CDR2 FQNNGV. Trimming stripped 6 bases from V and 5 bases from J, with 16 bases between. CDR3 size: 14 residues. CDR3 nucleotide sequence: TGTGCCAGCAGGAGCTGGGGGGCCGTGGAGACCCAGTACTTC. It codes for CASRSWGAVETQYF.